This T cell receptor beta chain is drawn from a study of OX40 agonist ivuxolimab in advanced cancers. Whole-study results and caveats: In a subset of nonresponders, normalized T-cell clonal expansion was also low.

Measured with immunoSEQ multiplex PCR; TCRdb has only the in-frame clones, and not every one. This sample has approximately 77,000 clones, with 92% found just once. This clone is a singleton in its sample. What it binds is unknown. This TCR was recovered from an adult with an advanced solid tumor such as melanoma, head and neck, liver or kidney cancer. Sequenced material: CD4+ or CD8+ T cells sorted from blood, taken in a trial of the OX40 agonist ivuxolimab.

The CDR3: CASSLQPSGYIQYF. The CDR3 region has the DNA TGTGCCAGCAGCTTACAGCCCTCTGGGTACATTCAGTACTTC. The chain recombines TRBV7-3 with TRBJ2-4; D ambiguous. Germline V CDR1 and CDR2: SGHTA, FQGTGA. V dropped 2 bases and J dropped 8 bases, with 13 bases sitting between them. The CDR3 runs to 14 residues.